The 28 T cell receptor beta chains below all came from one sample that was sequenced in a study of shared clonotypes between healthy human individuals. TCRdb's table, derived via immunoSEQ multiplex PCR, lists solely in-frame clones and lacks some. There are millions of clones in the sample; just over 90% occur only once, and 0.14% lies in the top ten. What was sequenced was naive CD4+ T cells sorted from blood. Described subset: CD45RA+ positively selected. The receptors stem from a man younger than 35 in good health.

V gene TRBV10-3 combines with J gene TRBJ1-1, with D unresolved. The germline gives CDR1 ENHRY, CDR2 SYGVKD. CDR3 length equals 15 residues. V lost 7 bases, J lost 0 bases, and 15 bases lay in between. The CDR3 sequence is CAITEGAPMNTEAFF. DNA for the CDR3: TGTGCCATCACCGAGGGAGCGCCCATGAACACTGAAGCTTTCTTT.

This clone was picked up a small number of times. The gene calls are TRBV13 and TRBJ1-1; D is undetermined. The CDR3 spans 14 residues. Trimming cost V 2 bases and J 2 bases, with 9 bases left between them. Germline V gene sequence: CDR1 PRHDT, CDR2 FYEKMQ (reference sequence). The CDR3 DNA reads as TGTGCCAGCAGCTTACTGAGGCTAAACACTGAAGCTTTCTTT. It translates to CASSLLRLNTEAFF. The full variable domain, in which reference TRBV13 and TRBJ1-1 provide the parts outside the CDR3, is AAGVIQSPRHLIKEKRETATLKCYPIPRHDTVYWYQQGPGQDPQFLISFYEKMQSDKGSIPDRFSAQQFSDYHSELNMSSLELGDSALYFCASSLLRLNTEAFFGQGTRLTVV.

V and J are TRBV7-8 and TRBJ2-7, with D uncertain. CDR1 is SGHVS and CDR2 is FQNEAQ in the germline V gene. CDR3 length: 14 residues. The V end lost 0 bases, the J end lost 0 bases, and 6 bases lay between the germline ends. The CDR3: CASSLAFNSYEQYF. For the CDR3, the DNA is TGTGCCAGCAGCTTAGCCTTTAACTCCTACGAGCAGTACTTC.

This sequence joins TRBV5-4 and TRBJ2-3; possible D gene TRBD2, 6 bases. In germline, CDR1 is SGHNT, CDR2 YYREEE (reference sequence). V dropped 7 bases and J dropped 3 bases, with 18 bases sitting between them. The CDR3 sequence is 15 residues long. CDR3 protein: CASGSGQDRTDTQYF. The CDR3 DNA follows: TGTGCCAGCGGCAGCGGGCAGGATCGAACAGATACGCAGTATTTT.

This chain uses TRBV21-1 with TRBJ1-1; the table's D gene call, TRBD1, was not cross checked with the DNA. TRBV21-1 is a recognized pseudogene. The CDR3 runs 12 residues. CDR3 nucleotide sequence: TGTGCCAGCATCCACGGACAGACTGAAGCTTTCTTT. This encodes CASIHGQTEAFF.

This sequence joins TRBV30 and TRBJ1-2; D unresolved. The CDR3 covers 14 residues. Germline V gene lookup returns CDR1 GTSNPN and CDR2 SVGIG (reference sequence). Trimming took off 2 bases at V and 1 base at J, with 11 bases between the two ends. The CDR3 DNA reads TGTGCCTGGAGTAAGGGCGGCCTTAACTATGGCTACACCTTC. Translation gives CAWSKGGLNYGYTF.

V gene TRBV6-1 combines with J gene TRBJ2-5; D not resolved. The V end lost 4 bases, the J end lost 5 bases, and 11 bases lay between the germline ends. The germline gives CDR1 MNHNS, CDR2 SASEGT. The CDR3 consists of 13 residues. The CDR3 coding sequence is TGTGCCAGCAGTGCACAGACCCCGGAGACCCAGTACTTC. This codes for CASSAQTPETQYF.

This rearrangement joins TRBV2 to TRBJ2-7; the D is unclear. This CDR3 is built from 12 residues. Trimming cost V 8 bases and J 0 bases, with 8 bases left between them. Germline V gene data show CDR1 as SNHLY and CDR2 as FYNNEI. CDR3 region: CASQRASYEQYF. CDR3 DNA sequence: TGTGCCAGCCAGCGAGCCTCCTACGAGCAGTACTTC.

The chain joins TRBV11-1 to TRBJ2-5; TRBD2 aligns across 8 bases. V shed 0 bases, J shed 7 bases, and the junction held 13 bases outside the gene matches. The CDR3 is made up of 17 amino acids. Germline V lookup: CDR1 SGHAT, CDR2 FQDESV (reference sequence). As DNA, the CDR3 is TGTGCCAGCAGCTTAGCGGGGAGGCGGGGGGACCAGCGGACCCAGTACTTC. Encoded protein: CASSLAGRRGDQRTQYF.

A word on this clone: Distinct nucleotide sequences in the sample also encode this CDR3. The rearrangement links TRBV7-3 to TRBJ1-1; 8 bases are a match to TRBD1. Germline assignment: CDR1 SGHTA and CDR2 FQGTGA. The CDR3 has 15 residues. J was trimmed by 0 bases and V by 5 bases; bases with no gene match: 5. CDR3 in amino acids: CASSPDRGMNTEAFF. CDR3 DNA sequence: TGTGCCAGCAGCCCCGACAGGGGCATGAACACTGAAGCTTTCTTT.

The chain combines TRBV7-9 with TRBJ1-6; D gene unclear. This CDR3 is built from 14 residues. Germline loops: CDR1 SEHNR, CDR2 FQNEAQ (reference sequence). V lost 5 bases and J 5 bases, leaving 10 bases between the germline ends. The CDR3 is CASSRGLNNSPLHF. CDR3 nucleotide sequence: TGTGCCAGCAGCCGAGGACTAAATAATTCACCCCTCCACTTT.

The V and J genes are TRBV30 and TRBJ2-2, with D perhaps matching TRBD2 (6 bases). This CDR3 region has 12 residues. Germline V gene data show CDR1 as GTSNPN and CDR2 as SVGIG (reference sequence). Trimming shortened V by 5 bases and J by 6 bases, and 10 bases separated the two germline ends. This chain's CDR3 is CAWAGGAGELFF. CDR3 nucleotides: TGTGCCTGGGCAGGAGGGGCCGGGGAGCTGTTTTTT.

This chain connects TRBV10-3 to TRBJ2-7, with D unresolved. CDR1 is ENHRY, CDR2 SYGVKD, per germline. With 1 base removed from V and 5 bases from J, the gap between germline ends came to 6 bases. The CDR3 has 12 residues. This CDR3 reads CAISEWRNEQYF. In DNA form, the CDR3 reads TGTGCCATCAGTGAGTGGCGTAACGAGCAGTACTTC.

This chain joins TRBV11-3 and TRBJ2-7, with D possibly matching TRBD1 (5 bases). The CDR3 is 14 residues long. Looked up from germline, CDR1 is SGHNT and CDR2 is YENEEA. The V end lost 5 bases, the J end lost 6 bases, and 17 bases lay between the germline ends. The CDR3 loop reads CASSRRVPLSEQYF. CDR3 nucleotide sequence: TGTGCCAGCAGCCGCAGGGTACCCCTATCCGAGCAGTACTTC.

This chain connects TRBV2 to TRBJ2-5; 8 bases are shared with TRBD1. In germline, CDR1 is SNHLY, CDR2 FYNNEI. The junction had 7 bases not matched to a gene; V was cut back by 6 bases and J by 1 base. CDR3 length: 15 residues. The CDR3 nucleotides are TGTGCCAGCAGCCAACCGACAGGGGTCCAAGAGACCCAGTACTTC. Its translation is CASSQPTGVQETQYF.

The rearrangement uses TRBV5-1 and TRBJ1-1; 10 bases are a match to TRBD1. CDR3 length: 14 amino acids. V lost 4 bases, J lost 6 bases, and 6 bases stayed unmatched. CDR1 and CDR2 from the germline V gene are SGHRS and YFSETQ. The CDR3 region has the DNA TGCGCCAGCAGCAGGGACAGGGGTGGGTCTGAAGCTTTCTTT. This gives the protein CASSRDRGGSEAFF.

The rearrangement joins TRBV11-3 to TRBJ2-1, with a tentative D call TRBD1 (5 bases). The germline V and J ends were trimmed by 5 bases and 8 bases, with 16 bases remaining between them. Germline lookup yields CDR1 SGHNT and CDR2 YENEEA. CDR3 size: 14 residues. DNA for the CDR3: TGTGCCAGCAGCCGGCAGGGTATCGGCGATGAGCAGTTCTTC. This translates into CASSRQGIGDEQFF.

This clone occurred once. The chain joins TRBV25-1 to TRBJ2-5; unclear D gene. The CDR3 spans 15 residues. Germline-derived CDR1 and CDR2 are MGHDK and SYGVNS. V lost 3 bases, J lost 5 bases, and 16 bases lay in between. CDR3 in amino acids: CASSDSAGRWETQYF. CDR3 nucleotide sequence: TGTGCCAGCAGTGACTCCGCAGGACGGTGGGAGACCCAGTACTTC.

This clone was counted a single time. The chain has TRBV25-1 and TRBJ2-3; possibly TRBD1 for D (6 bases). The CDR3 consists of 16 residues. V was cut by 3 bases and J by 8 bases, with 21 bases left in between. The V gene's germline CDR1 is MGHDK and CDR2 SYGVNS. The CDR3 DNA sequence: TGTGCCAGCAGTGACCAAAGACAGGTCTCCCCCCTTACGCAGTATTTT. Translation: CASSDQRQVSPLTQYF. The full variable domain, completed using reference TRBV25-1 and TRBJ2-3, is EADIYQTPRYLVIGTGKKITLECSQTMGHDKMYWYQQDPGMELHLIHYSYGVNSTEKGDLSSESTVSRIRTEHFPLTLESARPSHTSQYLCASSDQRQVSPLTQYFGPGTRLTVL.

CDR3: CASSPGTGRSSPLHF. Here the CDR3 DNA reads TGTGCCAGCAGTCCCGGGACAGGGAGAAGTTCACCCCTCCACTTT. The genes are TRBV27 and TRBJ1-6; 9 nucleotides line up with TRBD1. Unmatched junction bases numbered 8, after V lost 5 bases and J lost 9 bases. The germline gives CDR1 MNHEY, CDR2 SMNVEV (reference sequence). This CDR3 contains 15 residues.

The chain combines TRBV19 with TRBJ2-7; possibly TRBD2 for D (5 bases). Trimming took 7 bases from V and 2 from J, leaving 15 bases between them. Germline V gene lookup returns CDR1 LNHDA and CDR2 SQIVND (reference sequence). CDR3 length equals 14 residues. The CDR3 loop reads CASKDSSGTYEQYF. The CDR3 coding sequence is TGTGCCAGTAAGGACTCATCAGGAACCTACGAGCAGTACTTC.

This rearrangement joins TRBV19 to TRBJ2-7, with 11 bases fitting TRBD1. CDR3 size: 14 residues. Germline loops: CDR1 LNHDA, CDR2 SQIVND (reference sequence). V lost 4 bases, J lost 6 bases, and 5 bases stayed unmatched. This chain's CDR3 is CASSTGGQGVEQYF. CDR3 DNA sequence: TGTGCCAGTAGTACCGGGGGACAGGGGGTCGAGCAGTACTTC. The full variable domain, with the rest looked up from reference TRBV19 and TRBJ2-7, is DGGITQSPKYLFRKEGQNVTLSCEQNLNHDAMYWYRQDPGQGLRLIYYSQIVNDFQKGDIAEGYSVSREKKESFPLTVTSAQKNPTAFYLCASSTGGQGVEQYFGPGTRLTVT.

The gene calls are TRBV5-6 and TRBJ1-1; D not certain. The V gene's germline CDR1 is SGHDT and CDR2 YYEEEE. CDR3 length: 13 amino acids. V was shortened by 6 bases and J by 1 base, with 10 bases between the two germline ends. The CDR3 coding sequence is TGTGCCAGCACCCGGAGAAGGAACACTGAAGCTTTCTTT. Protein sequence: CASTRRRNTEAFF. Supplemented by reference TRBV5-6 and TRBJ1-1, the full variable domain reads DAGVTQSPTHLIKTRGQQVTLRCSPKSGHDTVSWYQQALGQGPQFIFQYYEEEERQRGNFPDRFSGHQFPNYSSELNVNALLLGDSALYLCASTRRRNTEAFFGQGTRLTVV.

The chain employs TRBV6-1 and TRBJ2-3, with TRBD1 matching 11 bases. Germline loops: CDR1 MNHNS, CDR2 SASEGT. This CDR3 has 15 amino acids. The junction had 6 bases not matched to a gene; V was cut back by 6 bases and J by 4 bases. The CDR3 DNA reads TGTGCCAGCAGCCTGGGGACAGGGGGATCAGATACGCAGTATTTT. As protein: CASSLGTGGSDTQYF.

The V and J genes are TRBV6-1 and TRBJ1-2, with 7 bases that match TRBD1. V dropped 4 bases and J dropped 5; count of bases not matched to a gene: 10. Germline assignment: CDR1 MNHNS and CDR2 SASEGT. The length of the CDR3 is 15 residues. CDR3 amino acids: CASSATGNSAYGYTF. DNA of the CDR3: TGTGCCAGCAGTGCGACAGGGAATAGCGCGTATGGCTACACCTTC.

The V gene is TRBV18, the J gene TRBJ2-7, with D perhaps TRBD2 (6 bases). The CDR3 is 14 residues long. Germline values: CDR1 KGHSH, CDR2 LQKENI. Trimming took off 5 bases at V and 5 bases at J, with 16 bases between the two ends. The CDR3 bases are TGTGCCAGCTCATCGGGGGTTCAGTTGGACGAGCAGTACTTC. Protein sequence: CASSSGVQLDEQYF.

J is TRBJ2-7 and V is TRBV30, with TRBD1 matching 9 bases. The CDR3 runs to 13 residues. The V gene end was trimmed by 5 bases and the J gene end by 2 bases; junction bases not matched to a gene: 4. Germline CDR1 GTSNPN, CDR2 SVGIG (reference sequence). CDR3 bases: TGTGCCTGGGAAACAGGGGGCGCCTACGAGCAGTACTTC. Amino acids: CAWETGGAYEQYF.

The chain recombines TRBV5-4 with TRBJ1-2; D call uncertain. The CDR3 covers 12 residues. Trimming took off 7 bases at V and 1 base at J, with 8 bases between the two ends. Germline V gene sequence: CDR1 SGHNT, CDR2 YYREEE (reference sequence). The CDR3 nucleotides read TGTGCCAGCTCAACCGGTAACTATGGCTACACCTTC. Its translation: CASSTGNYGYTF.